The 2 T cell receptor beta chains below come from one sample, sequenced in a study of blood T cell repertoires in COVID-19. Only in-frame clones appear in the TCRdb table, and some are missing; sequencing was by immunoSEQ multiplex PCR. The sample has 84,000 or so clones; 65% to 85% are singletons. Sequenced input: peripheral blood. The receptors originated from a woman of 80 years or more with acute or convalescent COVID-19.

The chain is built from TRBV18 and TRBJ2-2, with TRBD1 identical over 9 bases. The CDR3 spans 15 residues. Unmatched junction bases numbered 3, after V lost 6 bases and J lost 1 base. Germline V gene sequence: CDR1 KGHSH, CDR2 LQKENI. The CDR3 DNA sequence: TGTGCCAGCTCCCTGGGACAGGGGAACACCGGGGAGCTGTTTTTT. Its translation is CASSLGQGNTGELFF.

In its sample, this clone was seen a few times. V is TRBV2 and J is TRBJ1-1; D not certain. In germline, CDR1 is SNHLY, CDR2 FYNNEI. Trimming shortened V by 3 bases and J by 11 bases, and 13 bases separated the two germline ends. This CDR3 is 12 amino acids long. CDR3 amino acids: CASSEEGSRAFF. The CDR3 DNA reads TGTGCCAGCAGTGAGGAGGGCAGCCGGGCTTTCTTT.